This TCR beta chain comes out of a study of blood T cell repertoires in COVID-19. Study background: Researchers got acute and convalescent COVID-19 samples from the United States, Italy and Spain. PBMCs, B-cell-depleted T cells, or T cells provided the cDNA or gDNA that made up the material.

Data came from immunoSEQ multiplex PCR; TCRdb stores just in-frame clones and leaves some out. The sample holds around 86,000 clones, over 80% seen once. From germline, CDR1 is LNHDA and CDR2 SQIVND (reference sequence). The CDR3 contains 14 residues. The ends were cut back, 5 bases at V and 0 bases at J, with 10 bases in the middle. The rearrangement joins TRBV19 to TRBJ1-1, with D perhaps TRBD1 (5 bases). Sequenced: peripheral blood. The clonotype originates from a woman aged 80 or older with acute or convalescent COVID-19. CDR3 nucleotides: TGTGCCAGTAGTCCCCCGACAGTGAACACTGAAGCTTTCTTT. This encodes CASSPPTVNTEAFF. The variable domain in full, completed from reference TRBV19 and TRBJ1-1, reads DGGITQSPKYLFRKEGQNVTLSCEQNLNHDAMYWYRQDPGQGLRLIYYSQIVNDFQKGDIAEGYSVSREKKESFPLTVTSAQKNPTAFYLCASSPPTVNTEAFFGQGTRLTVV.